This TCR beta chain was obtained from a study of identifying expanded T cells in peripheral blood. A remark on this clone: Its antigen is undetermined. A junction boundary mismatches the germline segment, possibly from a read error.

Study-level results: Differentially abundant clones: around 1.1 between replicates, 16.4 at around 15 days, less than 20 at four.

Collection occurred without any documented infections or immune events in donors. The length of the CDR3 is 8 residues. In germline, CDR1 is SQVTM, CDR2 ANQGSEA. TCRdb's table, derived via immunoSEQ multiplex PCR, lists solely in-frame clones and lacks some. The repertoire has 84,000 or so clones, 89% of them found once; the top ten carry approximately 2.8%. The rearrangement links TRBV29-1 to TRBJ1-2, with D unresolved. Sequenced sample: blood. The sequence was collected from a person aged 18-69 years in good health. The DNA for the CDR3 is TGCAGCGTTGGACAAGCCAGCTTC. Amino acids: CSVGQASF.